The clone carrying this T cell receptor beta chain has only one observation. The antigen is not known. Produced via immunoSEQ multiplex PCR; TCRdb's table is partial and in-frame only. The data show some 90,000 clones, about 89% seen once. The data were taken from a study of OX40 agonist ivuxolimab in advanced cancers. Looking at the study overall: In three patients, partial responses were observed, one with hepatocellular carcinoma and two with cutaneous melanoma.

The CDR3 length is 15 residues. V was clipped by 6 bases and J by 7 bases; unmatched bases: 14. Germline assignment: CDR1 LNHDA and CDR2 SQIVND (reference sequence). Broader study findings: The expanded peripheral T cells' antigen specificity was not determined.

This TCR was recovered from an adult with an advanced solid tumor such as melanoma, head and neck, liver or kidney cancer. Here the sequenced sample was CD4+ or CD8+ T cells sorted from blood, taken in a trial of the OX40 agonist ivuxolimab. The chain links TRBV19 to TRBJ2-7, with TRBD2 matching over 8 bases. The CDR3 DNA reads as TGTGCCAGTAGAACTCCGGCGGGAGGTTTTGAAGAGCAGTACGTC. As protein: CASRTPAGGFEEQYV.